This T cell receptor beta chain was recorded in a study of blood T cell repertoires in COVID-19. About the study: Samples taken during acute and convalescent COVID-19 were collected in the United States, Italy and Spain.

Germline V lookup: CDR1 PRHDT, CDR2 FYEKMQ (reference sequence). The CDR3 contains 15 residues. V was pared by 3 bases and J by 3 bases, with 4 bases of the junction left unmatched. Sequencing used immunoSEQ multiplex PCR; TCRdb keeps in-frame clones, though not all of them. The sample has more than 350,000 clones, 75% to 90% seen once; the top ten hold around 1%. Adults between roughly 18 and 89 years of age took part from some 25 US areas. In assigning cohorts, the study relied on participant-reported clinical history. Resolution of symptoms, clearance, or two negative PCRs was present in recovered Cohort 3 donors.

The chain has TRBV13 and TRBJ2-2, with 7 bases fitting TRBD2. This TCR came from a man younger than 35 who had recovered from COVID-19. Material: PBMCs or T cells enriched from blood (not recorded which). The CDR3 coding sequence is TGTGCCAGCAGCTTCCAGCGGGGTTACACCGGGGAGCTGTTTTTT. Encoded protein: CASSFQRGYTGELFF.